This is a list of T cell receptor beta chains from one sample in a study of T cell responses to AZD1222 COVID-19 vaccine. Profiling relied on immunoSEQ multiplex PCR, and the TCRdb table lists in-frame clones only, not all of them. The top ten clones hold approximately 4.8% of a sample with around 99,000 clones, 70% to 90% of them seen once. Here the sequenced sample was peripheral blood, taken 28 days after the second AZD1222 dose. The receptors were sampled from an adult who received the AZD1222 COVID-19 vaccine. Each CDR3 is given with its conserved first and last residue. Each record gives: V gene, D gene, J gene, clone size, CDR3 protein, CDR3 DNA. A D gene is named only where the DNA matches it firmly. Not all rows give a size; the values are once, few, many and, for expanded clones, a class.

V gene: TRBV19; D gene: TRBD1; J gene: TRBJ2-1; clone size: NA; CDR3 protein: CASGDRVRQFF; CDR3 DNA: TGTGCCAGCGGGGACAGGGTTCGGCAGTTCTTC
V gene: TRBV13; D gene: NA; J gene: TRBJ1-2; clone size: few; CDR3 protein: CASSPSGQSYGYTF; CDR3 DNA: TGTGCCAGCAGCCCCTCGGGGCAGAGCTATGGCTACACCTTC
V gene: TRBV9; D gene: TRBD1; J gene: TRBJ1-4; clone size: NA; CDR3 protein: CASSATRGTNEKLFF; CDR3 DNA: TGTGCCAGCAGCGCGACCAGGGGGACTAATGAAAAACTGTTTTTT
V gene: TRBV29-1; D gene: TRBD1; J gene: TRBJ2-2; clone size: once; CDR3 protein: CSVAGTGGTGELFF; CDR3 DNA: TGCAGCGTCGCCGGGACAGGGGGGACCGGGGAGCTGTTTTTT
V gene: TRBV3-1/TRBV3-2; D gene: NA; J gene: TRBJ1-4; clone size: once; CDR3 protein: CASSQNANEKLFF; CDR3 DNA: TGTGCCAGCAGCCAGAACGCTAATGAAAAACTGTTTTTT
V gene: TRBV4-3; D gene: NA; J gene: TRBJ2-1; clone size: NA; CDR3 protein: CASSRTWASLSYNEQFF; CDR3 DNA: TGCGCCAGCTCCCGGACGTGGGCCTCATTATCCTACAATGAGCAGTTCTTC
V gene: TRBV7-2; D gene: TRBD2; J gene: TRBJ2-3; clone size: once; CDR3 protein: CASSLGGLAGSQNTQYF; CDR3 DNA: TGTGCCAGCAGCTTAGGTGGCCTAGCGGGAAGTCAAAATACGCAGTATTTT
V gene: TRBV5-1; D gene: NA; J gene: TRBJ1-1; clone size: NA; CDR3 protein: CASSLGTSLGAFF; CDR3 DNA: TGCGCCAGCAGCTTGGGGACAAGCCTGGGGGCTTTCTTT
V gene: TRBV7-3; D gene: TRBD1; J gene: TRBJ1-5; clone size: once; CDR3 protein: CASSLTGSRGSNSNQPQHF; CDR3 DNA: TGTGCCAGCAGCTTAACTGGCAGCAGGGGGTCCAATAGCAATCAGCCCCAGCATTTT
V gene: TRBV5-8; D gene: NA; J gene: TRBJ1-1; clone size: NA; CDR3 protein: CASSRDWNTEAFF; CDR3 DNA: TGTGCCAGCAGTCGAGACTGGAACACTGAAGCTTTCTTT
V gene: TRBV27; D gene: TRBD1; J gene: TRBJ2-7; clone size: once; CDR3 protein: CASRDSDRGFYEQYF; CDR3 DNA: TGTGCCAGCAGAGATTCCGACAGGGGGTTCTACGAGCAGTACTTC
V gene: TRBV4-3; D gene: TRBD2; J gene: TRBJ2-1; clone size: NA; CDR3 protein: CASSPGGSGVYNEQFF; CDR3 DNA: TGCGCCAGCAGCCCCGGTGGTAGCGGGGTCTACAATGAGCAGTTCTTC
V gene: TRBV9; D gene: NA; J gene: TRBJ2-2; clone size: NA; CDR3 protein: CASSVEQNTGELFF; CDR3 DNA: TGTGCCAGCAGCGTAGAACAAAACACCGGGGAGCTGTTTTTT
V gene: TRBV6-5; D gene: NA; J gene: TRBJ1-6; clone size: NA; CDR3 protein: CASKVGNSPLHF; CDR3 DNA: TGTGCCAGCAAGGTCGGCAATTCACCCCTCCACTTT
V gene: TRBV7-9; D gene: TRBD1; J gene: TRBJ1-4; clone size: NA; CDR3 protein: CASSLWGQGIANEKLFF; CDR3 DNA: TGTGCCAGCAGCTTATGGGGACAGGGGATAGCTAATGAAAAACTGTTTTTT
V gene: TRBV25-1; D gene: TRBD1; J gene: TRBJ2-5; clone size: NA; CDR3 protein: CASSTGVQETQYF; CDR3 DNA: TGTGCCAGCAGCACAGGGGTCCAAGAGACCCAGTACTTC
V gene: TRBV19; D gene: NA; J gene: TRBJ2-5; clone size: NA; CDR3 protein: CASSRTVQETQYF; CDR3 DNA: TGTGCCAGTAGTAGGACAGTTCAAGAGACCCAGTACTTC
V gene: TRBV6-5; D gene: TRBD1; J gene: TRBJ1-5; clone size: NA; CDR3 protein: CASRRQGDQPQHF; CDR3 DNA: TGTGCCAGCAGGCGACAGGGCGATCAGCCCCAGCATTTT
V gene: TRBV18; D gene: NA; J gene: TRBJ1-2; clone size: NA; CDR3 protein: CASSPRRGADYGYTF; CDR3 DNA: TGTGCCAGCTCACCCCGAAGGGGGGCTGACTATGGCTACACCTTC
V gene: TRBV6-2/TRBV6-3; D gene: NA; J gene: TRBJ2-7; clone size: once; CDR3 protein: CASSSEPGTSGF; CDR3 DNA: TGTGCCAGCAGTTCCGAACCCGGGACATCGGGCTTC
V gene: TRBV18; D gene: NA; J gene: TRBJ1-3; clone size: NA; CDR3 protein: CASSPRSLVLTGNTIYF; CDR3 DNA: TGTGCCAGCTCACCTAGGAGTTTAGTTTTGACTGGAAACACCATATATTTT
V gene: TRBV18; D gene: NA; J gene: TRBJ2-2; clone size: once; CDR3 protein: CASSPSNVNTGELFF; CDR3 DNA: TGTGCCAGCTCACCATCGAACGTCAACACCGGGGAGCTGTTTTTT
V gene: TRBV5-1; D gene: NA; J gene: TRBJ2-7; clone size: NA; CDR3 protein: CASSLDRSFYEQYF; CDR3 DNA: TGCGCCAGCAGCTTGGACAGAAGCTTCTACGAGCAGTACTTC
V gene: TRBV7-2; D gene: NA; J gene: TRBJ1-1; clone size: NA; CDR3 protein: CASSLDWRTVHTEAFF; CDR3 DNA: TGTGCCAGCAGCTTAGATTGGAGAACAGTACACACTGAAGCTTTCTTT
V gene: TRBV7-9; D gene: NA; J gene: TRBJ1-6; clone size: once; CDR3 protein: CASSPGGGGNSPLHF; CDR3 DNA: TGTGCCAGCAGCCCGGGGGGAGGGGGGAATTCACCCCTCCACTTT
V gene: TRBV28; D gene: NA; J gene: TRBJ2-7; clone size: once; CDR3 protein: CASTRDRSYEQYF; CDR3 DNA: TGTGCCAGCACCCGGGACCGATCCTACGAGCAGTACTTC
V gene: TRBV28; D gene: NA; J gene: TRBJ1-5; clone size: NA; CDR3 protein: CASSQIYSNQPQHF; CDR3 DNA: TGTGCCAGCAGTCAGATTTATAGCAATCAGCCCCAGCATTTT
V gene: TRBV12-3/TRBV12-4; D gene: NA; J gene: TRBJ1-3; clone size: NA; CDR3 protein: CASSLGVGNTIYF; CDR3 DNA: TGTGCCAGCAGTTTAGGGGTTGGAAACACCATATATTTT
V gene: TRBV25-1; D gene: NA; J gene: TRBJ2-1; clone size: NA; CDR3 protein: CASVGGGLNEQFF; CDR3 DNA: TGTGCCAGCGTGGGCGGGGGCCTCAATGAGCAGTTCTTC
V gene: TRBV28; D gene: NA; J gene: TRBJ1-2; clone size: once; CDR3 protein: CASSLDPETYGYTF; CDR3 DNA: TGTGCCAGCAGTTTAGACCCTGAGACCTATGGCTACACCTTC
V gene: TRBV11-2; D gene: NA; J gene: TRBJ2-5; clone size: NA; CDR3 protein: CASSLVGGVQETQYF; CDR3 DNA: TGTGCCAGCAGCTTAGTAGGGGGGGTCCAAGAGACCCAGTACTTC
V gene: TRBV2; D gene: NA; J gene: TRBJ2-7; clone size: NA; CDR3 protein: CASSEETRGEQYF; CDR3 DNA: TGTGCCAGCAGTGAAGAGACGAGGGGCGAGCAGTACTTC
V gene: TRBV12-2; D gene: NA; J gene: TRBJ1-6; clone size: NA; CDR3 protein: CASRSGQERGPEDNSPLHF; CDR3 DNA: TGTGCAAGTCGCTCCGGACAGGAAAGGGGCCCGGAGGATAATTCACCCCTCCACTTT
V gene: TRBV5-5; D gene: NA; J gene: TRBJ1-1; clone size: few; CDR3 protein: CASSTVGVSAEAFF; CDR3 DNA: TGTGCCAGCAGCACCGTTGGGGTATCGGCTGAAGCTTTCTTT
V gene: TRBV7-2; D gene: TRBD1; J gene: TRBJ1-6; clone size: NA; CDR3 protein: CASSRQGSPLHF; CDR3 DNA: TGTGCCAGCAGCAGACAGGGTTCACCCCTCCACTTT
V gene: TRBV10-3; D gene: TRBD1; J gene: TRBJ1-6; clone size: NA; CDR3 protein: CAIPPTGLNSPLHF; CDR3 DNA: TGTGCCATCCCCCCGACAGGGCTTAATTCACCCCTCCACTTT
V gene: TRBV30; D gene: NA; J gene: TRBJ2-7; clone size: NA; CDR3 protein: CAWSVQSYEQYF; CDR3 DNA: TGTGCCTGGAGTGTCCAGTCCTACGAGCAGTACTTC
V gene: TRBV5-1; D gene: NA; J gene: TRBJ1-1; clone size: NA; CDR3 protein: CASSTGTVNTEAFF; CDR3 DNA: TGCGCCAGCAGCACCGGGACGGTGAACACTGAAGCTTTCTTT
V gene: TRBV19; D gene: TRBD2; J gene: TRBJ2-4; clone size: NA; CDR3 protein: CASSIIERGPRATQYF; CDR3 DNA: TGTGCCAGTAGTATAATCGAGCGGGGGCCTCGGGCAACTCAGTACTTC